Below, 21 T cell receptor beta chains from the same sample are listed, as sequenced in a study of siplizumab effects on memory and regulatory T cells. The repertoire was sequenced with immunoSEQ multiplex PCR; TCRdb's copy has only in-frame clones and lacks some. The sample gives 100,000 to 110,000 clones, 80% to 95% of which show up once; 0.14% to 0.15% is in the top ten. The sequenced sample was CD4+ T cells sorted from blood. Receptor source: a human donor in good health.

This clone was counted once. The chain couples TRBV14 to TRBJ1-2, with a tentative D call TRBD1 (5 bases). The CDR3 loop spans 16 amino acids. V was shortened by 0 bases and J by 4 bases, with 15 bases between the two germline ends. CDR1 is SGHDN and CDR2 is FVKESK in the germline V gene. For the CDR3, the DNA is TGTGCCAGCAGCCAAGATTGGGGGAACACCCGCTATGGCTACACCTTC. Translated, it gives CASSQDWGNTRYGYTF.

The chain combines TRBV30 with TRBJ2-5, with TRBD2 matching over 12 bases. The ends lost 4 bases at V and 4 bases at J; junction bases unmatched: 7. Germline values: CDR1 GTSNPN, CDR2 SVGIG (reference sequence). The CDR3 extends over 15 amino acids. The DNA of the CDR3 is TGTGCCTGGACTCCTGGACTAGCGGGGTTAGAGACCCAGTACTTC. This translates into CAWTPGLAGLETQYF.

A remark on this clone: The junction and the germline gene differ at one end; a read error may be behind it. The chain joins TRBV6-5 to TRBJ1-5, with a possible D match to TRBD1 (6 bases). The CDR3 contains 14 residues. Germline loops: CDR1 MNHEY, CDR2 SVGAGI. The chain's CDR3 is CASSYGGANLPQHF. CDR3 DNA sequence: TGTGCCAGCAGTTACGGGGGCGCAAATCTGCCCCAGCATTTT.

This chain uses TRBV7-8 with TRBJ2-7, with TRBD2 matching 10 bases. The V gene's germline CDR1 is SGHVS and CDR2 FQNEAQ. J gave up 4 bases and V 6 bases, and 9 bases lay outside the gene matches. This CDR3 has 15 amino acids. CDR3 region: CASRLRASGGYEQYF. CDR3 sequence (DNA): TGTGCCAGCAGGTTAAGGGCTAGCGGGGGTTACGAGCAGTACTTC.

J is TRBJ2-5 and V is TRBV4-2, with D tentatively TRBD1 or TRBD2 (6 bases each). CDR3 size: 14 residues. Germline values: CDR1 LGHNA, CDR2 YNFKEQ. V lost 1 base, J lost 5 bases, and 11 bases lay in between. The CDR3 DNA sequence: TGTGCCAGCAGCCAAGGCGGAGGGGGTGAGACCCAGTACTTC. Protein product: CASSQGGGGETQYF.

Here the CDR3 reads CASNRQGPYEQYF. In nucleotides, the CDR3 is TGTGCCAGCAACCGACAGGGCCCCTACGAGCAGTACTTC. This chain links TRBV6-1 with TRBJ2-7, with TRBD1 identical over 7 bases. The CDR3 is 13 residues long. With V trimmed by 7 bases and J by 2 bases, 5 bases remained unmatched. Germline V gene sequence: CDR1 MNHNS, CDR2 SASEGT.

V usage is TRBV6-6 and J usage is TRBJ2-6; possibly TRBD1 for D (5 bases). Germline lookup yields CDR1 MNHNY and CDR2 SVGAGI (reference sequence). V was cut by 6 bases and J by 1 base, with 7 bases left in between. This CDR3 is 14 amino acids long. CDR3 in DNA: TGTGCCAGCAGATCAGGGTCTGGGGCCAACGTCCTGACTTTC. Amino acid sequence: CASRSGSGANVLTF.

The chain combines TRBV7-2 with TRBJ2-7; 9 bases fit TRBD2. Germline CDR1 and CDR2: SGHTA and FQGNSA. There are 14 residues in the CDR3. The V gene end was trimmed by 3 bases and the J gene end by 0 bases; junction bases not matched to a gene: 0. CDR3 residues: CASSFSGSSYEQYF. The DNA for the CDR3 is TGTGCCAGCAGCTTTAGCGGGAGCTCCTACGAGCAGTACTTC.

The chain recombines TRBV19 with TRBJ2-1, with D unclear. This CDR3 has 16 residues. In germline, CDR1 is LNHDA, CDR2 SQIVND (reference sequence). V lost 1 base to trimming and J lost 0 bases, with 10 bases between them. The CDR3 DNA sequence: TGTGCCAGTAGTATAGCTCAGCGATACTCCTACAATGAGCAGTTCTTC. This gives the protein CASSIAQRYSYNEQFF.

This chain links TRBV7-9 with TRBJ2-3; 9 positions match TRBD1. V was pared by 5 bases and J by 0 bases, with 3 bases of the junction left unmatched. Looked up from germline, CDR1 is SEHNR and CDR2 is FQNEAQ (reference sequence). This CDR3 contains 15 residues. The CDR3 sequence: CASSPGTGSTDTQYF. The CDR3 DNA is TGTGCCAGCAGCCCCGGGACAGGGAGCACAGATACGCAGTATTTT.

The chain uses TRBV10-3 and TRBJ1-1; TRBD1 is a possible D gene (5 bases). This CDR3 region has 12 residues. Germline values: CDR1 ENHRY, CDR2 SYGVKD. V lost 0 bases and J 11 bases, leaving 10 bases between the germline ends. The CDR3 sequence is CAISESGGLAFF. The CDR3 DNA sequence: TGTGCCATCAGTGAGTCGGGGGGTTTGGCTTTCTTT.

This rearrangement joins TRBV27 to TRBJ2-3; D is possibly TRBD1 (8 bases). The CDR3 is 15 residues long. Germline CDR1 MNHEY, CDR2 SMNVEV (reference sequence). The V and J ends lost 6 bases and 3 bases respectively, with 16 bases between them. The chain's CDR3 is CASRRTGRVTDTQYF. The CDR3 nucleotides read TGTGCCAGCAGACGGACAGGGAGGGTAACAGATACGCAGTATTTT.

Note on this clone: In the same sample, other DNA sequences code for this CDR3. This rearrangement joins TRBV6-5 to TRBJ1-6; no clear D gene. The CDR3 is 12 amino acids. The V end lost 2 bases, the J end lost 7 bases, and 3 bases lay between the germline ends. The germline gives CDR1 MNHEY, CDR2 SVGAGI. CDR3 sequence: CASSYPNSPLHF. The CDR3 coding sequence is TGTGCCAGCAGTTACCCAAATTCACCCCTCCACTTT.

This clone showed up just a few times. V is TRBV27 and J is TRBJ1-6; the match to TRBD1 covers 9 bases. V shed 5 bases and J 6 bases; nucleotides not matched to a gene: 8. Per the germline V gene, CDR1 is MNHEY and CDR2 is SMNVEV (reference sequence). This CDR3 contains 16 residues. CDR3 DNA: TGTGCCAGCAGTCCCGGGACAGGGCTGTTTAATTCACCCCTCCACTTT. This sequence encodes CASSPGTGLFNSPLHF.

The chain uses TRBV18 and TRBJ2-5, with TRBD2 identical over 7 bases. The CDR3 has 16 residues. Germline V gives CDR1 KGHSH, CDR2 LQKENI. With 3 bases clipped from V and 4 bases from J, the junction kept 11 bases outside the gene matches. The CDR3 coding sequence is TGTGCCAGCTCACCCCCATGGACTGGGGGGGGAGAGACCCAGTACTTC. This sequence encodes CASSPPWTGGGETQYF.

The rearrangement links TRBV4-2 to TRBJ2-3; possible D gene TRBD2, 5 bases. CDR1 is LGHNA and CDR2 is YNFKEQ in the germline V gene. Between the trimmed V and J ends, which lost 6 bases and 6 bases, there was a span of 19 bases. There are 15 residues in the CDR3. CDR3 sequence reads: CASRAGPTGWDTQYF. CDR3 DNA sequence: TGTGCCAGCAGGGCGGGTCCGACGGGGTGGGATACGCAGTATTTT.

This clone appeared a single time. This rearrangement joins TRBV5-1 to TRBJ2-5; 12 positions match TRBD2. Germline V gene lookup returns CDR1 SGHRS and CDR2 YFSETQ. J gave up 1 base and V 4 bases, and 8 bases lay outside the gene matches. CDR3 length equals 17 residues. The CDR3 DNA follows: TGCGCCAGCAGCCGACTTTCTAGCGGGGGGGGCCAAGAGACCCAGTACTTC. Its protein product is CASSRLSSGGGQETQYF.

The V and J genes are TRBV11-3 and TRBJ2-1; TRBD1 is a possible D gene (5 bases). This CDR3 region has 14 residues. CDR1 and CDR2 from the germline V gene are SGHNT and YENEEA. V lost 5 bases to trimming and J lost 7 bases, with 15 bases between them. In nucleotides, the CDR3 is TGTGCCAGCAGCCCAAACTATCAGGGTAATGAGCAGTTCTTC. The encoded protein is CASSPNYQGNEQFF. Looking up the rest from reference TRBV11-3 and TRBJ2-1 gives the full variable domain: EAGVVQSPRYKIIEKKQPVAFWCNPISGHNTLYWYLQNLGQGPELLIRYENEEAVDDSQLPKDRFSAERLKGVDSTLKIQPAELGDSAVYLCASSPNYQGNEQFFGPGTRLTVL.

As DNA, the CDR3 is TGCGCCAGCAGCCAACTAGCGAGCGAGACCCAGTACTTC. This gives the protein CASSQLASETQYF. This chain links TRBV5-1 with TRBJ2-5, with TRBD2 matching over 7 bases. This CDR3 is 13 amino acids long. Trimming at V came to 4 bases and at J to 5 bases, leaving 5 bases not matched to a gene. The germline V gene has CDR1 SGHRS and CDR2 YFSETQ.

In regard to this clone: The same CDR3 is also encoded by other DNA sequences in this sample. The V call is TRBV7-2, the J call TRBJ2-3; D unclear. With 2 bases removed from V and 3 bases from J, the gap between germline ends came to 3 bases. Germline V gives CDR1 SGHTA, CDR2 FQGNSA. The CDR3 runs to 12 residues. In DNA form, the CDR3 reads TGTGCCAGCAGCTTATCGACAGATACGCAGTATTTT. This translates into CASSLSTDTQYF.

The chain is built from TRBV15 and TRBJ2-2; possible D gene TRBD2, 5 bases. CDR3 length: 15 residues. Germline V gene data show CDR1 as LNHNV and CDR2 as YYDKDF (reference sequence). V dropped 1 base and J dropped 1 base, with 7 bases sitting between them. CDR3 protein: CATSRGTLNTGELFF. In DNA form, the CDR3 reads TGTGCCACCAGCAGAGGGACTTTGAACACCGGGGAGCTGTTTTTT.